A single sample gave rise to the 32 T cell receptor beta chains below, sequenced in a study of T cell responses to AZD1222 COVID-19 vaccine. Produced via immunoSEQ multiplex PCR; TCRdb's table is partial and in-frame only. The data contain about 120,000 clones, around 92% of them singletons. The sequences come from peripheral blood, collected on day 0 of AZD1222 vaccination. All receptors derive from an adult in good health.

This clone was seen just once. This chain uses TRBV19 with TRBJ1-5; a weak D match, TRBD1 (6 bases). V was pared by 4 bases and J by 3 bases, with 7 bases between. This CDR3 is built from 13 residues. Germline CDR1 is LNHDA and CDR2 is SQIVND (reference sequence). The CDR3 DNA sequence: TGTGCCAGTAGTAGGGGGCACAATCAGCCCCAGCATTTT. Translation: CASSRGHNQPQHF.

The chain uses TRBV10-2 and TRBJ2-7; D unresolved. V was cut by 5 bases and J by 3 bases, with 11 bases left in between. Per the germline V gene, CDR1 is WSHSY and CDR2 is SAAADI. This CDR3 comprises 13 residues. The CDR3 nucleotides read TGCGCCAGCAGTTTCCCAGCCAACTACGAGCAGTACTTC. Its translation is CASSFPANYEQYF.

The CDR3 DNA follows: TGTGCCAGCAGCACCGACCCTACAGGGAACTATGGCTACACCTTC. Translation gives CASSTDPTGNYGYTF. V gene TRBV5-4 combines with J gene TRBJ1-2, with D perhaps TRBD1 (6 bases). CDR3 length: 15 residues. V dropped 4 bases and J dropped 2 bases, with 15 bases sitting between them. Germline V gene data show CDR1 as SGHNT and CDR2 as YYREEE (reference sequence).

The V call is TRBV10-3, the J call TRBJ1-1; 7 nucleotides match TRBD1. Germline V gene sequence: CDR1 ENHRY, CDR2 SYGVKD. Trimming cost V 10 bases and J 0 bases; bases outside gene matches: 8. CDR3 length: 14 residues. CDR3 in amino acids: CATLQGIMNTEAFF. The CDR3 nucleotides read TGTGCCACTCTACAGGGGATAATGAACACTGAAGCTTTCTTT.

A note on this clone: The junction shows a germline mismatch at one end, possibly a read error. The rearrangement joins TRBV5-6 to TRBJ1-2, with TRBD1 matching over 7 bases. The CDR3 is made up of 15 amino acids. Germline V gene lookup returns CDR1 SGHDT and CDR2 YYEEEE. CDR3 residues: CASSLGTVPNYGYTF. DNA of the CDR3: TGTGCCAGCAGTTTGGGGACAGTCCCTAACTATGGCTACACCTTC.

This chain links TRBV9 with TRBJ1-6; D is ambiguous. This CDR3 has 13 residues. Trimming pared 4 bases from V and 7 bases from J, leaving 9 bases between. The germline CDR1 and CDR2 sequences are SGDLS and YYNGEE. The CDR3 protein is CASSPNVNSPLHF. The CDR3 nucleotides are TGTGCCAGCAGCCCAAATGTAAATTCACCCCTCCACTTT.

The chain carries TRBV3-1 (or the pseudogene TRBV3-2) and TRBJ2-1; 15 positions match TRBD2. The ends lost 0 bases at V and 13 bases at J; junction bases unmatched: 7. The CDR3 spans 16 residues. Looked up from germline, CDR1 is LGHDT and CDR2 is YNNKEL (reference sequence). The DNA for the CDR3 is TGTGCCAGCAGCCAAGATTCCGGGACTAGCGGGGGGCAACAGTTCTTC. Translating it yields CASSQDSGTSGGQQFF.

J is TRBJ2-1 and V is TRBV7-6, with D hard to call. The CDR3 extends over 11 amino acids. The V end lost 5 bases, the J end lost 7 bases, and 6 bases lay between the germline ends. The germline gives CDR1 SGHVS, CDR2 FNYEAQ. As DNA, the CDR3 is TGTGCCAGCAGCATTATAAATGAGCAGTTCTTC. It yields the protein CASSIINEQFF.

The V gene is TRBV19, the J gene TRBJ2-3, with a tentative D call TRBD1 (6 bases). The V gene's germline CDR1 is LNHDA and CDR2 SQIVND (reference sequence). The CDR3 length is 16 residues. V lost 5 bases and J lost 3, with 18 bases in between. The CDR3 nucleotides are TGTGCCAGTAGTCCCAAAATGGGGGCGGATACAGATACGCAGTATTTT. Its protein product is CASSPKMGADTDTQYF.

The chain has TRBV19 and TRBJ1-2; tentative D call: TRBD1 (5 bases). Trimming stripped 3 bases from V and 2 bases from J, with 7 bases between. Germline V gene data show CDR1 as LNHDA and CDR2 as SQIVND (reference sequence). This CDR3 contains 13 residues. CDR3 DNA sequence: TGTGCCAGTAGTATTAAGGGGAACTATGGCTACACCTTC. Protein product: CASSIKGNYGYTF.

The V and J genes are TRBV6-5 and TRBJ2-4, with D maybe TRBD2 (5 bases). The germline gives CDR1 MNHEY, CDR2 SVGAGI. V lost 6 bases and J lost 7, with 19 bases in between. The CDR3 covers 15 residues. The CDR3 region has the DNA TGTGCCAGCAGCAGGACTGGGATGATGGGGAACATTCAGTACTTC. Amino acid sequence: CASSRTGMMGNIQYF.

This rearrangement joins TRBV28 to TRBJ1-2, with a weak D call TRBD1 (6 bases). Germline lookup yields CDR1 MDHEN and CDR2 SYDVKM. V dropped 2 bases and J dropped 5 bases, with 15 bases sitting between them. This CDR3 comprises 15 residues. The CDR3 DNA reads TGTGCCAGCAGTTTAGGGGGGGCCTCTTCTTATGGCTACACCTTC. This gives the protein CASSLGGASSYGYTF.

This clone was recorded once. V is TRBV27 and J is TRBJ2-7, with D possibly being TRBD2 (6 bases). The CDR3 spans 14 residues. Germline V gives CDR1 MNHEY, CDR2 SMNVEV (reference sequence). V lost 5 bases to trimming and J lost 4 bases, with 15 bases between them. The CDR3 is CASSPNGGLYEQYF. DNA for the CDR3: TGTGCCAGCAGTCCCAACGGGGGATTGTACGAGCAGTACTTC.

The CDR3 DNA reads as TGTGCCAGTAGCCCGGGTCTCGGCTCCTACGAGCAGTACTTC. Amino acid sequence: CASSPGLGSYEQYF. V and J are TRBV19 and TRBJ2-7; D call uncertain. The germline CDR1 and CDR2 sequences are LNHDA and SQIVND (reference sequence). This CDR3 comprises 14 residues. V lost 6 bases and J lost 0, with 12 bases in between. Filled out from reference TRBV19 and TRBJ2-7, the complete variable domain reads DGGITQSPKYLFRKEGQNVTLSCEQNLNHDAMYWYRQDPGQGLRLIYYSQIVNDFQKGDIAEGYSVSREKKESFPLTVTSAQKNPTAFYLCASSPGLGSYEQYFGPGTRLTVT.

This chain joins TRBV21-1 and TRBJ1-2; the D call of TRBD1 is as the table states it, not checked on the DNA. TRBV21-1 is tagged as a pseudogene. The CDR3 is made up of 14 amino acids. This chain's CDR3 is CASSKAWAGDGYTF. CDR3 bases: TGTGCCAGCAGCAAAGCGTGGGCAGGGGATGGCTACACCTTC.

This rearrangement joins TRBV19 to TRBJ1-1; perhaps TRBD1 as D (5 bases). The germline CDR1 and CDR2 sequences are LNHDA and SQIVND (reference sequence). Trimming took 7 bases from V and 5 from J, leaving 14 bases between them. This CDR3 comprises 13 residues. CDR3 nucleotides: TGTGCCAGTAACATCAGGGCTGGGACTGAAGCTTTCTTT. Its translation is CASNIRAGTEAFF.

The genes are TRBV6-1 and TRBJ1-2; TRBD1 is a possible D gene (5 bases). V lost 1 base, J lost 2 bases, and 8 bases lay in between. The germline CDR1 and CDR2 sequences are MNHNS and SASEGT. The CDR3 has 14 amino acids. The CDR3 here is CASSEDGGNYGYTF. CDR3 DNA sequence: TGTGCCAGCAGTGAAGATGGGGGGAACTATGGCTACACCTTC.

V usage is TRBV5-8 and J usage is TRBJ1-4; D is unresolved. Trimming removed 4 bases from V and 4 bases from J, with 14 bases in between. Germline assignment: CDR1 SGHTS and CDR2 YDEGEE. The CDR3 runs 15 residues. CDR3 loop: CASSKEAPSNEKLFF. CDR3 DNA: TGTGCCAGCAGCAAAGAAGCACCTAGTAATGAAAAACTGTTTTTT.

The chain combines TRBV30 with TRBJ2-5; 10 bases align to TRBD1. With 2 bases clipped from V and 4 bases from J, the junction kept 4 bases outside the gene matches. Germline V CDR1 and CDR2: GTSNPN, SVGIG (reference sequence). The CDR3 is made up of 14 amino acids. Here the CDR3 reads CAWSTGTGVETQYF. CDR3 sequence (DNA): TGTGCCTGGAGTACCGGGACAGGGGTAGAGACCCAGTACTTC.

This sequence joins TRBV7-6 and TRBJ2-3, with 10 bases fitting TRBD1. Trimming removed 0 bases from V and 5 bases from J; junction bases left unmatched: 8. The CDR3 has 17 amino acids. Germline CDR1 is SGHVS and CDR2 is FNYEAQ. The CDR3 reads CASSLALGTGVGDTQYF. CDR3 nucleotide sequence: TGTGCCAGCAGCTTAGCGCTAGGGACAGGGGTGGGAGATACGCAGTATTTT.

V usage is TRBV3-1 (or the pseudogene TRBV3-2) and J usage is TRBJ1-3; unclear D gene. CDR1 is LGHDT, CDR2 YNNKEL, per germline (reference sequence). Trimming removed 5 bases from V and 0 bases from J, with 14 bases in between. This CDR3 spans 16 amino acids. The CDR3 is CASSAWGSTSGNTIYF. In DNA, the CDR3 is TGTGCCAGCAGCGCCTGGGGTTCGACCTCTGGAAACACCATATATTTT.

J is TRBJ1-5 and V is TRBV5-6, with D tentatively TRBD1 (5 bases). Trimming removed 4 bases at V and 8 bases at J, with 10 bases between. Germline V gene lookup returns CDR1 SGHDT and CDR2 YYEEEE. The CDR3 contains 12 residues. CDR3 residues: CASSHQGKPQHF. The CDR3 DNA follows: TGTGCCAGCAGCCATCAGGGTAAGCCCCAGCATTTT. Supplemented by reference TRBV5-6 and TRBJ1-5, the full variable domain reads DAGVTQSPTHLIKTRGQQVTLRCSPKSGHDTVSWYQQALGQGPQFIFQYYEEEERQRGNFPDRFSGHQFPNYSSELNVNALLLGDSALYLCASSHQGKPQHFGDGTRLSIL.

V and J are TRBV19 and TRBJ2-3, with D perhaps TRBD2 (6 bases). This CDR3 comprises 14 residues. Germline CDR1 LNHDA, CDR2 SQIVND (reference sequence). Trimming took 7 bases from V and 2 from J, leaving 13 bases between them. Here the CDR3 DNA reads TGTGCCAGTACGGATAGCGGATACACAGATACGCAGTATTTT. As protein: CASTDSGYTDTQYF.

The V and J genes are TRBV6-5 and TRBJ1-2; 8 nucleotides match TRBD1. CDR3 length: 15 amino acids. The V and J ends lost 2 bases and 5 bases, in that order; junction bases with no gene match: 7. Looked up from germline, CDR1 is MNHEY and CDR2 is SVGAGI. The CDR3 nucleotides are TGTGCCAGCAGTTACACGGGACAGGAAGGGTATGGCTACACCTTC. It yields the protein CASSYTGQEGYGYTF.

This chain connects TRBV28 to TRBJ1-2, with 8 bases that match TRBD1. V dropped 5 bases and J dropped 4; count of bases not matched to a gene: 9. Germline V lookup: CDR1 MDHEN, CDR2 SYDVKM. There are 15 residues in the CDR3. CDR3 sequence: CASSEGQGASYGYTF. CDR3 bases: TGTGCCAGCAGTGAGGGGCAGGGGGCTAGCTATGGCTACACCTTC.

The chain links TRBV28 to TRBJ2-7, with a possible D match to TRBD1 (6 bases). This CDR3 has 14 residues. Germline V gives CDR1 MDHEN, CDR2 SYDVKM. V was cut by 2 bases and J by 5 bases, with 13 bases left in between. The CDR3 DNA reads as TGTGCCAGCAGTTTAGGGGGCAGGGGAAACGAGCAGTACTTC. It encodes CASSLGGRGNEQYF. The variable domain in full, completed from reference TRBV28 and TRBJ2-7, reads DVKVTQSSRYLVKRTGEKVFLECVQDMDHENMFWYRQDPGLGLRLIYFSYDVKMKEKGDIPEGYSVSREKKERFSLILESASTNQTSMYLCASSLGGRGNEQYFGPGTRLTVT.

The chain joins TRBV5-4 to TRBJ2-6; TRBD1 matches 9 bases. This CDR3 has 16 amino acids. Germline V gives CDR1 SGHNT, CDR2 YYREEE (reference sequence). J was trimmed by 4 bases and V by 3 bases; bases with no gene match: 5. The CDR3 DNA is TGTGCCAGCAGCTCCGGGACAGGGCCCGGGGCCAACGTCCTGACTTTC. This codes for CASSSGTGPGANVLTF.

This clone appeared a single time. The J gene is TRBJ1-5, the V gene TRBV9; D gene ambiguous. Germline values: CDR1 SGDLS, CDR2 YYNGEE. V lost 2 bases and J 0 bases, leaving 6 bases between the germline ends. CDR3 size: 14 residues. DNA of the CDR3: TGTGCCAGCAGCGTGGGGTATAGCAATCAGCCCCAGCATTTT. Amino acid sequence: CASSVGYSNQPQHF.

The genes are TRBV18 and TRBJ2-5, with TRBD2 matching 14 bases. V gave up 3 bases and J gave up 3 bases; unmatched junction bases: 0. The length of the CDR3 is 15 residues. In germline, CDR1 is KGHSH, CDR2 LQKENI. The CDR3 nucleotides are TGTGCCAGCTCACCGGGACTAGCGGGGGAAGAGACCCAGTACTTC. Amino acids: CASSPGLAGEETQYF.

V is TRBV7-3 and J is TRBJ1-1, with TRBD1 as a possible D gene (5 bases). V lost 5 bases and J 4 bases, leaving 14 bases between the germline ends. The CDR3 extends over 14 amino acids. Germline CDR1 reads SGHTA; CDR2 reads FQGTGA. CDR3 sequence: CASSLMGVATEAFF. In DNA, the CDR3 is TGTGCCAGCAGCCTAATGGGGGTTGCCACTGAAGCTTTCTTT.

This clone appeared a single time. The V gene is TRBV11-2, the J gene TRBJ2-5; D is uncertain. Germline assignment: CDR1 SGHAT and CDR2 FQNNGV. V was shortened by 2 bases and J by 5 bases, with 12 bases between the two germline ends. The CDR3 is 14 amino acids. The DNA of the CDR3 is TGTGCCAGCAGCTTACTATCGATAGGGGAGACCCAGTACTTC. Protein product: CASSLLSIGETQYF.

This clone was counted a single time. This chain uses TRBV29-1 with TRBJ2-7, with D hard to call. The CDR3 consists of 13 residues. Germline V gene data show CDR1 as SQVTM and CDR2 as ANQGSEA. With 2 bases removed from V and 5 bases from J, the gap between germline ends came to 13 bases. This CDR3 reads CSVEWGSWNEQYF. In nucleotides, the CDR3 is TGCAGCGTTGAATGGGGATCGTGGAACGAGCAGTACTTC.